The 26 T cell receptor beta chains below were found in one sample sequenced in a study of response to subunit inactivated influenza vaccine. MiXCR, applied by TCRdb to the RT-PCR reads, yields one record per CDR3 protein. The sample records 400,000 to 650,000 distinct CDR3 sequences, 6% to 9% being singletons. The sequencing used PBMCs from blood, collected around 25 months after vaccination. The source is a man between 50 and 75 years old who received an inactivated influenza vaccine.

There are a few counts of this clonotype. V and J are TRBV29-1 and TRBJ2-3, with D possibly being TRBD2 (6 bases). Between the trimmed V and J ends, which lost 6 bases and 4 bases, there was a span of 11 bases. In germline, CDR1 is SQVTM, CDR2 ANQGSEA. The CDR3 has 12 residues. CDR3 loop: CSVRLDADTQYF. The DNA of the CDR3 is TGCAGCGTCAGACTAGACGCAGATACGCAGTATTTT.

This clonotype appeared many times. The chain employs TRBV20-1 and TRBJ2-1, with 11 bases aligning to TRBD2. With V trimmed by 0 bases and J by 3 bases, 7 bases remained unmatched. CDR1 and CDR2 (germline): DFQATT, SNEGSKA (reference sequence). The CDR3 loop spans 17 amino acids. This CDR3 reads CSARDSTSGTFYNEQFF. CDR3 in DNA: TGCAGTGCTAGAGACTCGACTAGCGGGACGTTCTACAATGAGCAGTTCTTC.

This sequence joins TRBV20-1 and TRBJ1-4; possible D gene TRBD1, 5 bases. Germline V CDR1 and CDR2: DFQATT, SNEGSKA (reference sequence). The CDR3 runs to 12 residues. V lost 0 bases and J 8 bases, leaving 7 bases between the germline ends. The CDR3 loop is CSAREGGEKLFF. CDR3 DNA sequence: TGCAGTGCTAGAGAGGGGGGGGAAAAACTGTTTTTT.

This clonotype was seen more than once but under ten times. The chain employs TRBV12-3 or TRBV12-4 and TRBJ2-7; TRBD1 is a possible D gene (5 bases). Trimming pared 1 base from V and 3 bases from J, leaving 10 bases between. This CDR3 has 14 residues. CDR3 sequence (DNA): TGTGCCAGCAGTTTAGGACAGTTGCACTACGAGCAGTACTTC. Encoded protein: CASSLGQLHYEQYF.

This rearrangement joins TRBV9 to TRBJ2-7; TRBD2 aligns across 11 bases. The V gene's germline CDR1 is SGDLS and CDR2 YYNGEE. Trimming cost V 7 bases and J 3 bases; bases outside gene matches: 9. The length of the CDR3 is 15 residues. CDR3 amino acids: CASFTGTSGNYEQYF. DNA for the CDR3: TGTGCCAGCTTTACCGGGACTAGCGGAAACTACGAGCAGTACTTC.

This chain joins TRBV2 and TRBJ2-7, with D uncertain. Trimming removed 9 bases at V and 4 bases at J, with 13 bases between. Germline assignment: CDR1 SNHLY and CDR2 FYNNEI. There are 12 residues in the CDR3. CDR3 residues: CASGSRIYEQYF. CDR3 nucleotide sequence: TGTGCCAGTGGATCTAGAATTTACGAGCAGTACTTC.

Comments on this clonotype: Here the CDR3 omits its conserved ending phenylalanine or tryptophan, so a read error is the likely source. This chain joins TRBV20-1 and TRBJ2-2; 13 nucleotides align to TRBD2. This CDR3 spans 16 amino acids. Germline V CDR1 and CDR2: DFQATT, SNEGSKA (reference sequence). V dropped 5 bases and J dropped 7; count of bases not matched to a gene: 10. The CDR3 DNA reads TGCAGTGCTCGTACCGGGACTAGCGGGAATATCGGGGAGCTGTTTGTT. This translates into CSARTGTSGNIGELFV.

Many counts were recorded for this clonotype. The V and J genes are TRBV27 and TRBJ1-2; D unclear. CDR3 length equals 15 residues. V was pared by 4 bases and J by 8 bases, with 20 bases between. Germline V CDR1 and CDR2: MNHEY, SMNVEV (reference sequence). The CDR3 protein is CASSYYPGITEGYTF. For the CDR3, the DNA is TGTGCCAGCAGTTACTACCCGGGGATAACGGAGGGCTACACCTTC.

This clonotype was seen only a few times. The V gene is TRBV27, the J gene TRBJ2-7, with 8 bases identical to TRBD2. CDR1 is MNHEY and CDR2 is SMNVEV in the germline V gene (reference sequence). The V gene end was trimmed by 4 bases and the J gene end by 4 bases; junction bases not matched to a gene: 15. The CDR3 contains 17 residues. CDR3 sequence (DNA): TGTGCCAGCAGTTCCGTCGGGGGGGAGCGGCCCCCTTACGAGCAGTACTTC. It specifies CASSSVGGERPPYEQYF.

This clonotype was counted a few times. The chain joins TRBV27 to TRBJ2-7, with D unresolved. The germline V and J ends were trimmed by 10 bases and 2 bases, with 15 bases remaining between them. The CDR3 runs 13 residues. Germline V gene sequence: CDR1 MNHEY, CDR2 SMNVEV (reference sequence). Here the CDR3 reads CANPRQGTYEQYF. The CDR3 coding sequence is TGTGCCAACCCCAGACAAGGCACCTACGAGCAGTACTTC.

This clonotype was observed a handful of times. J is TRBJ2-5 and V is TRBV18; D not certain. The CDR3 loop spans 14 amino acids. Trimming left V 2 bases short and J 2 bases short, with 9 bases between. Per the germline V gene, CDR1 is KGHSH and CDR2 is LQKENI. For the CDR3, the DNA is TGTGCCAGCTCACCAAAAACAGTACAAGAGACCCAGTACTTC. Its protein is CASSPKTVQETQYF.

This clonotype showed up just a few times. CDR3: CASSSTLRVPYNEQFF. The CDR3 DNA reads as TGTGCCAGCAGCTCGACTCTACGAGTCCCGTACAATGAGCAGTTCTTC. This chain connects TRBV11-2 to TRBJ2-1, with no clear D. Trimming shortened V by 4 bases and J by 4 bases, and 17 bases separated the two germline ends. The CDR3 contains 16 residues. Looked up from germline, CDR1 is SGHAT and CDR2 is FQNNGV.

The chain uses TRBV12-3 or TRBV12-4 and TRBJ1-3; a possible D gene is TRBD1 (5 bases). Between the trimmed V and J ends, which lost 7 bases and 2 bases, there was a span of 18 bases. The CDR3 runs 16 residues. The CDR3, as DNA: TGTGCCAGCAACGACAATCAACAGGTTGCTGGAAACACCATATATTTT. Translated: CASNDNQQVAGNTIYF.

The chain carries TRBV5-4 and TRBJ2-1, with D perhaps matching TRBD1 (5 bases). This CDR3 comprises 16 residues. V dropped 2 bases and J dropped 0 bases, with 12 bases sitting between them. The V gene's germline CDR1 is SGHNT and CDR2 YYREEE (reference sequence). In DNA, the CDR3 is TGTGCCAGCAGCTTCCGGGCAGACAGCTCCTACAATGAGCAGTTCTTC. Translation: CASSFRADSSYNEQFF.

This clonotype appeared many times. Its ends do not fully match the called genes, so a read error is possible. This chain connects TRBV12-3 or TRBV12-4 to TRBJ2-7; possible D gene TRBD2, 6 bases. The CDR3 totals 11 residues. Here the CDR3 DNA reads TGTGCCAGCAGTTTGGGGCTAGCGTTAACCTTC. Translated, it gives CASSLGLALTF.

This clonotype was seen at least ten times. The chain recombines TRBV5-1 with TRBJ2-1, with a possible D match to TRBD2 (5 bases). This CDR3 spans 14 amino acids. Germline CDR1 and CDR2: SGHRS and YFSETQ. Trimming took off 0 bases at V and 12 bases at J, with 16 bases between the two ends. The DNA for the CDR3 is TGCGCCAGCAGCTTGGGGGGAGATATGTACGTGCAGTTCTTC. Protein: CASSLGGDMYVQFF.

Concerning this clonotype itself: This clone may be a read error of a much larger clone one base away. J is TRBJ2-5 and V is TRBV5-1, with 7 bases that match TRBD1. The CDR3 covers 15 residues. Germline assignment: CDR1 SGHRS and CDR2 YFSETQ. V lost 3 bases and J lost 8; bases outside the gene matches: 13. As DNA, the CDR3 is TGCGCCAGCAGCTCGATTGGGACAGAAGGAGACACCCAGTACTTC. Translating gives CASSSIGTEGDTQYF.

This clonotype was seen a handful of times. The chain joins TRBV4-3 to TRBJ2-2; D gene unclear. Trimming took 0 bases from V and 9 from J, leaving 8 bases between them. The CDR3 covers 13 residues. Germline V gives CDR1 LGHNA, CDR2 YSLEER. For the CDR3, the DNA is TGCGCCAGCAGCCAAGACCGCGGCCGGGAGCTGTTTTTT. Translated: CASSQDRGRELFF.

The table lists this clonotype with many counts. This rearrangement joins TRBV28 to TRBJ1-2; no clear D gene. From germline, CDR1 is MDHEN and CDR2 SYDVKM. The V gene lost 4 bases and the J gene lost 3 bases, with 12 bases spanning the gap. This CDR3 is 14 amino acids long. CDR3: CASSSPPGYYGYTF. CDR3 sequence (DNA): TGTGCCAGCAGTTCCCCACCTGGGTACTATGGCTACACCTTC.

This clonotype was seen at least ten times. CDR3: CASSLAASGRGTDTQYF. CDR3 coding DNA: TGCGCCAGCAGCTTGGCCGCTAGCGGGAGGGGCACAGATACGCAGTATTTT. The chain has TRBV5-1 and TRBJ2-3; 12 positions agree with TRBD2. CDR3 length: 17 amino acids. Trimming took 0 bases from V and 1 from J; bases not matched to a gene: 3. Germline assignment: CDR1 SGHRS and CDR2 YFSETQ.

In this sample, this clonotype turned up a few times. V usage is TRBV12-3 or TRBV12-4 and J usage is TRBJ2-5, with a possible D match to TRBD1 (5 bases). Trimming shortened V by 5 bases and J by 2 bases, and 15 bases separated the two germline ends. This CDR3 comprises 15 residues. Here the CDR3 reads CASSRVLQVQETQYF. The CDR3 DNA is TGTGCCAGCAGTAGGGTCCTACAGGTACAAGAGACCCAGTACTTC.

This clonotype was counted a single time. V usage is TRBV4-2 and J usage is TRBJ2-7; tentative D call: TRBD1 (6 bases). Trimming removed 0 bases at V and 3 bases at J, with 12 bases between. Germline V gives CDR1 LGHNA, CDR2 YNFKEQ. This CDR3 comprises 15 residues. The CDR3 bases are TGTGCCAGCAGCCAAGAGGGCACAGGGCACTACGAGCAGTACTTC. Its translation is CASSQEGTGHYEQYF.

There are many counts of this clonotype. The chain uses TRBV5-6 and TRBJ2-1; D gene ambiguous. Between the trimmed V and J ends, which lost 0 bases and 0 bases, there was a span of 10 bases. The length of the CDR3 is 16 residues. Germline V gives CDR1 SGHDT, CDR2 YYEEEE. CDR3 protein: CASSLGGMISYNEQFF. DNA for the CDR3: TGTGCCAGCAGCTTGGGAGGTATGATCTCCTACAATGAGCAGTTCTTC.

This clonotype was seen more than once but under ten times. V is TRBV7-3 and J is TRBJ2-3; the D is unclear. The CDR3 extends over 13 amino acids. V shed 6 bases and J shed 4 bases, with 11 bases lying between them. Germline CDR1 reads SGHTA; CDR2 reads FQGTGA. CDR3 in DNA: TGTGCCAGCAGTCAAGACCCGGCAGATACGCAGTATTTT. The encoded protein is CASSQDPADTQYF.

The table lists this clonotype with a few counts. The chain recombines TRBV7-9 with TRBJ1-1; D is unclear. This CDR3 is 13 amino acids long. V was clipped by 3 bases and J by 10 bases, with 15 bases between them. CDR1 and CDR2 (germline): SEHNR, FQNEAQ (reference sequence). CDR3 in amino acids: CASSFQRPEVAFF. The CDR3 coding sequence is TGTGCCAGCAGCTTCCAGCGACCCGAGGTAGCTTTCTTT.

This clonotype was seen a few times. The chain carries TRBV14 and TRBJ2-7; D unclear. V lost 0 bases to trimming and J lost 8 bases, with 14 bases between them. Germline CDR1 and CDR2: SGHDN and FVKESK. The CDR3 extends over 14 amino acids. CDR3 sequence: CASSQDVSQAKQYF. DNA of the CDR3: TGTGCCAGCAGCCAAGATGTCAGTCAAGCCAAGCAGTACTTC.